This TCR beta chain appears in the sequencing data of a study of T cell changes during pregnancy in multiple sclerosis (dated by TCRdb to between 2018 and 2021). As for the study more broadly: Changes in the T cell repertoire over the course of pregnancy were examined in this study in women with multiple sclerosis.

Remarks on this clone: The target of this receptor is not known. No base-level quality is on record; no much larger clone is a single base apart.

Taken from the germline V gene, the CDR1 and CDR2 loops are LGHNA and YSLEER. From the cysteine up to the phenylalanine, the CDR3 has a length of 17 residues. Only CDR3 DNA is held: 51 bases, read in frame from base 1. Trimming accounts for 0 bases at V and 0 bases at J, while the number of junction bases matched to no gene is 8. The library was prepared using the immunoSEQ multiplex PCR assay. TCRdb retrieved this table from immuneACCESS and kept in-frame rearrangements only. Not all clones are present; in checked studies, unresolved V genes account for under half, and no reason is known for the remainder. This sample is represented by tens of thousands of clones; 90% to 95% of them were singletons. 0.7% to 1% of the sample is in the top ten clones.

The TCR was taken from a female donor with multiple sclerosis, enrolled in a pregnancy study. The V and J genes are TRBV4-3 and TRBJ2-7; TRBD2 matches 7 bases in the middle. The sequenced sample was peripheral blood, obtained in the first trimester of pregnancy. The DNA sequence is as follows: TGCGCCAGCAGCCAAGAGCTAAGCGGGGCCTACTCCTACGAGCAGTACTTC. This translates into CASSQELSGAYSYEQYF.